The 30 T cell receptor beta chains below were found in one sample sequenced in a study of CD8 T cells in ankylosing spondylitis. The study, taken as a whole, reports: A TCR beta motif of several highly homologous variants appeared characteristic of ankylosing spondylitis blood.

Each CDR3 protein is one row after TCRdb ran MiXCR on the 5' RACE reads. Of approximately 540,000 distinct CDR3 sequences in the sample, approximately 11% were seen once. No cognate antigen is known for these TCRs. Sequencing used blood, either unsorted or a sorted T cell fraction (not recorded which). These receptors were obtained from a male donor with ankylosing spondylitis.

The chain is built from TRBV6-1 and TRBJ2-3; 9 positions agree with TRBD2. This CDR3 is 16 amino acids long. Germline V CDR1 and CDR2: MNHNS, SASEGT. V lost 2 bases to trimming and J lost 5 bases; unmatched junction nucleotides: 8. CDR3 sequence reads: CASSELLGLAEDTQYF. DNA of the CDR3: TGTGCCAGCAGTGAACTTCTGGGACTAGCCGAAGATACGCAGTATTTT.

J is TRBJ2-3 and V is TRBV4-1; 8 bases align to TRBD2. From germline, CDR1 is MGHRA and CDR2 YSYEKL. The CDR3 runs to 15 residues. V was pared by 2 bases and J by 1 base, with 2 bases of the junction left unmatched. The CDR3 nucleotides read TGCGCCAGCAGCCAACAGACTAGCGGCACAGATACGCAGTATTTT. This codes for CASSQQTSGTDTQYF.

The chain combines TRBV6-2 or TRBV6-3 with TRBJ2-5, with D possibly TRBD2 on 5 matching bases. Germline CDR1 reads MNHEY; CDR2 reads SVGEGT. V gave up 7 bases and J gave up 5 bases, with 11 bases separating them. The CDR3 length is 12 residues. The CDR3 DNA follows: TGTGCCAGCACCAATCCGGGGGAGACCCAGTACTTC. Protein sequence: CASTNPGETQYF.

This clonotype was counted ten times or more. The chain carries TRBV12-3 or TRBV12-4 and TRBJ2-1; no clear D. Between the trimmed V and J ends, which lost 6 bases and 6 bases, there was a span of 9 bases. The CDR3 consists of 12 residues. Here the CDR3 DNA reads TGTGCCAGCAGGGGTTCCCTCAATGAGCAGTTCTTC. Its protein is CASRGSLNEQFF.

This clonotype was picked up a small number of times. The rearrangement uses TRBV5-1 and TRBJ2-2, with TRBD2 as a possible D gene (6 bases). The CDR3 is 15 residues long. V was pared by 10 bases and J by 4 bases, with 20 bases between. Per germline, CDR1 SGHRS and CDR2 YFSETQ. CDR3 nucleotide sequence: TGCGCCTCCCAGGCTGGTAGCGGACGCACCGGGGAGCTGTTTTTT. Translation: CASQAGSGRTGELFF.

The gene calls are TRBV20-1 and TRBJ2-1; D is ambiguous. The CDR3 has 15 amino acids. V gave up 7 bases and J gave up 0 bases, with 16 bases separating them. Germline CDR1 DFQATT, CDR2 SNEGSKA (reference sequence). CDR3 sequence reads: CSVGRRASSYNEQFF. In nucleotides, the CDR3 is TGCAGTGTCGGACGGCGCGCGAGCTCCTACAATGAGCAGTTCTTC.

The chain has TRBV28 and TRBJ2-2; D possibly uses TRBD1 or TRBD2 (6 bases each). The germline gives CDR1 MDHEN, CDR2 SYDVKM. V was shortened by 3 bases and J by 5 bases, with 22 bases between the two germline ends. The CDR3 has 18 amino acids. The CDR3 here is CASSFFSGGAVGTGELFF. CDR3 coding DNA: TGTGCCAGCAGTTTCTTTTCCGGGGGCGCGGTCGGGACCGGGGAGCTGTTTTTT. Together with reference TRBV28 and TRBJ2-2, the CDR3 gives the full variable domain: DVKVTQSSRYLVKRTGEKVFLECVQDMDHENMFWYRQDPGLGLRLIYFSYDVKMKEKGDIPEGYSVSREKKERFSLILESASTNQTSMYLCASSFFSGGAVGTGELFFGEGSRLTVL.

This clonotype was counted between two and nine times. J is TRBJ2-5 and V is TRBV29-1, with 8 nucleotides matching TRBD1. V was pared by 5 bases and J by 5 bases, with 7 bases of the junction left unmatched. The CDR3 is 13 residues long. The germline V gene encodes CDR1 SQVTM and CDR2 ANQGSEA. The CDR3 loop is CSVTRGLLETQYF. CDR3 sequence (DNA): TGCAGCGTTACCAGGGGGCTGTTGGAGACCCAGTACTTC.

The gene calls are TRBV18 and TRBJ1-2; TRBD1 matches at 7 bases. With V trimmed by 5 bases and J by 2 bases, 8 bases remained unmatched. This CDR3 has 15 residues. CDR1 KGHSH and CDR2 LQKENI come from the germline V gene. Here the CDR3 reads CASSKAGGTNYGYTF. DNA of the CDR3: TGTGCCAGCTCAAAAGCAGGGGGGACGAACTATGGCTACACCTTC.

This clonotype has just a few counts. J is TRBJ2-2 and V is TRBV4-1; D is tentatively TRBD1 or TRBD2 (5 bases each). CDR3 size: 13 residues. V lost 11 bases to trimming and J lost 1 base, with 11 bases between them. The germline V gene encodes CDR1 MGHRA and CDR2 YSYEKL. CDR3 region: CAGGSLNTGELFF. CDR3 nucleotide sequence: TGCGCCGGGGGATCCTTGAACACCGGGGAGCTGTTTTTT.

This clonotype was observed a handful of times. The chain uses TRBV2 and TRBJ2-2, with 8 positions matching TRBD2. V lost 3 bases and J lost 4; bases outside the gene matches: 7. This CDR3 is built from 16 residues. Germline CDR1 reads SNHLY; CDR2 reads FYNNEI. CDR3 loop: CASSDTSGPTTGELFF. The CDR3, as DNA: TGTGCCAGCAGTGACACTAGCGGCCCCACCACCGGGGAGCTGTTTTTT.

The CDR3 region has the DNA TGTGCCAGCAGCTTAGTGGACGGCTATCAGCCCCAGCATTTT. This encodes CASSLVDGYQPQHF. The V and J genes are TRBV7-2 and TRBJ1-5; D gene unclear. CDR1 is SGHTA, CDR2 FQGNSA, per germline. The CDR3 is 14 amino acids. Trimming took 1 base from V and 5 from J, leaving 9 bases between them.

The chain links TRBV18 to TRBJ1-2, with no clear D. Trimming took off 2 bases at V and 8 bases at J, with 18 bases between the two ends. Looked up from germline, CDR1 is KGHSH and CDR2 is LQKENI. The CDR3 consists of 15 residues. CDR3 DNA sequence: TGTGCCAGCTCACCAGGGTTTGGCCGCGGGAGCGGCTACACCTTC. Translation gives CASSPGFGRGSGYTF. Using reference TRBV18 and TRBJ1-2 for the parts outside the CDR3, the full variable domain is NAGVMQNPRHLVRRRGQEARLRCSPMKGHSHVYWYRQLPEEGLKFMVYLQKENIIDESGMPKERFSAEFPKEGPSILRIQQVVRGDSAAYFCASSPGFGRGSGYTFGSGTRLTVV.

This clonotype has just a few counts. The chain links TRBV5-1 to TRBJ1-1; no firm D call. CDR3 length: 14 amino acids. With 2 bases removed from V and 0 bases from J, the gap between germline ends came to 8 bases. CDR1 is SGHRS, CDR2 YFSETQ, per germline. The DNA for the CDR3 is TGCGCCAGCAGCTTTCAAACACTGAACACTGAAGCTTTCTTT. Its translation: CASSFQTLNTEAFF.

At least ten counts were recorded for this clonotype. V is TRBV7-9 and J is TRBJ2-7; D gene ambiguous. With 3 bases removed from V and 6 bases from J, the gap between germline ends came to 18 bases. This CDR3 spans 15 amino acids. The germline gives CDR1 SEHNR, CDR2 FQNEAQ (reference sequence). The CDR3, as DNA: TGTGCCAGCAGCTTGACATCTGGGAATCTTGGCGAGCAGTACTTC. This codes for CASSLTSGNLGEQYF.

This clonotype has more than one count but fewer than ten. V and J are TRBV20-1 and TRBJ2-7, with TRBD1 matching 9 bases. The CDR3 has 14 amino acids. Germline assignment: CDR1 DFQATT and CDR2 SNEGSKA (reference sequence). V shed 3 bases, J shed 2 bases, and the junction held 5 bases outside the gene matches. The CDR3 nucleotides read TGCAGTGCTAGGGGGACAGGGTCAGCCTACGAGCAGTACTTC. This encodes CSARGTGSAYEQYF.

This clonotype was counted between two and nine times. The chain has TRBV7-9 and TRBJ2-2, with TRBD2 identical over 8 bases. CDR1 and CDR2 (germline): SEHNR, FQNEAQ (reference sequence). After removal of 11 bases from V and 3 bases from J, the junction contained 14 bases not matched to a gene. The CDR3 has 16 residues. The CDR3 DNA is TGTGCCTGGAGAGGGGCGGGAGGTCCGCACACCGGGGAGCTGTTTTTT. This codes for CAWRGAGGPHTGELFF.

This clonotype was detected a few times. V and J are TRBV14 and TRBJ2-1; TRBD2 is a possible D gene (5 bases). The CDR3 spans 17 residues. V gave up 1 base and J gave up 7 bases, with 20 bases separating them. CDR1 is SGHDN and CDR2 is FVKESK in the germline V gene. The CDR3 DNA reads TGTGCCAGCAGCCAAGCCATATGGCAGTTGAGGGCAAATGAGCAGTTCTTC. Amino acid sequence: CASSQAIWQLRANEQFF.

The CDR3 bases are TGTGCCAGCAGCGTAGCCGACAGGGGGCGGGATACGCAGTATTTT. The encoded protein is CASSVADRGRDTQYF. The chain uses TRBV9 and TRBJ2-3, with 10 bases matching TRBD1. Trimming took 0 bases from V and 6 from J; bases not matched to a gene: 4. This CDR3 has 15 amino acids. Germline CDR1 is SGDLS and CDR2 is YYNGEE.

The gene calls are TRBV7-6 and TRBJ2-1; a weak D match, TRBD2 (5 bases). This CDR3 spans 13 amino acids. V shed 5 bases and J shed 11 bases, with 16 bases lying between them. Germline CDR1 and CDR2: SGHVS and FNYEAQ. In DNA form, the CDR3 reads TGTGCCAGCAGCCTAAGCCGGGAAGCACAGCAGTTCTTC. Residues: CASSLSREAQQFF.

This chain joins TRBV15 and TRBJ2-2; no clear D gene. CDR3 size: 14 residues. The ends were cut back, 1 base at V and 6 bases at J, with 9 bases in the middle. Germline CDR1 LNHNV, CDR2 YYDKDF (reference sequence). CDR3 DNA sequence: TGTGCCACCAGCAGAGCTATCAGCCCCGGGGAGCTGTTTTTT. It is translated as CATSRAISPGELFF.

V usage is TRBV29-1 and J usage is TRBJ1-1; D remains ambiguous. The CDR3 consists of 11 residues. Trimming took off 7 bases at V and 5 bases at J, with 11 bases between the two ends. Germline-derived CDR1 and CDR2 are SQVTM and ANQGSEA. The CDR3 DNA is TGCAGCGGCAGAGAACAGACTGAAGCTTTCTTT. It encodes CSGREQTEAFF.

This clonotype has only a few counts. CDR3 amino acids: CSARVAAGDTEAFF. The CDR3 DNA reads as TGCAGTGCTAGAGTCGCAGCAGGAGACACTGAAGCTTTCTTT. This rearrangement joins TRBV20-1 to TRBJ1-1; D is undetermined. Germline V lookup: CDR1 DFQATT, CDR2 SNEGSKA (reference sequence). The length of the CDR3 is 14 residues. V dropped 1 base and J dropped 3 bases, with 12 bases sitting between them.

The J gene is TRBJ2-5, the V gene TRBV13; 12 positions match TRBD1. The germline V gene encodes CDR1 PRHDT and CDR2 FYEKMQ (reference sequence). J was trimmed by 5 bases and V by 2 bases; bases with no gene match: 15. The CDR3 totals 19 residues. The CDR3 DNA sequence: TGTGCCAGCAGCTTATGGCTCAAATCCGGGACAGGGGGCAGGGAGACCCAGTACTTC. Amino acid sequence: CASSLWLKSGTGGRETQYF.

This clonotype came up a few times. The rearrangement joins TRBV2 to TRBJ2-1; 12 positions match TRBD2. The trim removed 6 bases at V and 7 bases at J, leaving 25 bases unmatched. Per germline, CDR1 SNHLY and CDR2 FYNNEI. The CDR3 extends over 21 amino acids. In DNA form, the CDR3 reads TGTGCCAGCAGCGCCTTCCGCCGGACTAGCGGGATCGGTTACATTCGGAATGAGCAGTTCTTC. Translated: CASSAFRRTSGIGYIRNEQFF.

CDR3 sequence reads: CASSLTSGPQETQYF. The CDR3 DNA reads as TGTGCCAGCAGTTTGACTAGCGGGCCACAAGAGACCCAGTACTTC. The J gene is TRBJ2-5, the V gene TRBV6-5; 10 positions agree with TRBD2. This CDR3 has 15 amino acids. The V segment lost 4 bases and the J segment 2 bases; nucleotides outside the gene matches: 4. CDR1 and CDR2 from the germline V gene are MNHEY and SVGAGI.

The rearrangement links TRBV4-1 to TRBJ2-5; D possibly corresponds to TRBD2 (6 bases). The CDR3 spans 15 residues. V was trimmed by 4 bases and J by 4 bases, leaving 16 bases between them. Germline V gene lookup returns CDR1 MGHRA and CDR2 YSYEKL. CDR3 DNA: TGCGCCAGCAGCCCCATAACTAGCTCGCGAGAGACCCAGTACTTC. Residues: CASSPITSSRETQYF.

A word on this clonotype: Being one base from a much bigger clone, this may be a read error. V gene TRBV4-1 combines with J gene TRBJ2-1; D assignment may be TRBD1 or TRBD2 (5 bases each). Germline V gene sequence: CDR1 MGHRA, CDR2 YSYEKL. This CDR3 contains 17 residues. Trimming removed 3 bases from V and 2 bases from J, with 17 bases in between. CDR3 sequence reads: CASSQRGYLGTYNEQFF. The CDR3 nucleotides read TGCGCCAGCAGCCAGAGGGGATACCTCGGGACCTACAATGAGCAGTTCTTC.

This clonotype has only a few counts. The chain recombines TRBV29-1 with TRBJ1-2, with D unclear. This CDR3 comprises 11 residues. Trimming took off 2 bases at V and 4 bases at J, with 5 bases between the two ends. Looked up from germline, CDR1 is SQVTM and CDR2 is ANQGSEA. CDR3 amino acids: CSVESRYGYTF. CDR3 sequence (DNA): TGCAGCGTTGAATCCCGCTATGGCTACACCTTC.

The CDR3 DNA sequence: TGTGCCAGCAGCTCCTGGCCCTACCCCTACGAGCAGTACTTC. Protein sequence: CASSSWPYPYEQYF. The V gene is TRBV7-2, the J gene TRBJ2-7; no clear D. The CDR3 totals 14 residues. Deletions cut 4 bases from V and 2 bases from J, with 12 bases between. Germline loops: CDR1 SGHTA, CDR2 FQGNSA.